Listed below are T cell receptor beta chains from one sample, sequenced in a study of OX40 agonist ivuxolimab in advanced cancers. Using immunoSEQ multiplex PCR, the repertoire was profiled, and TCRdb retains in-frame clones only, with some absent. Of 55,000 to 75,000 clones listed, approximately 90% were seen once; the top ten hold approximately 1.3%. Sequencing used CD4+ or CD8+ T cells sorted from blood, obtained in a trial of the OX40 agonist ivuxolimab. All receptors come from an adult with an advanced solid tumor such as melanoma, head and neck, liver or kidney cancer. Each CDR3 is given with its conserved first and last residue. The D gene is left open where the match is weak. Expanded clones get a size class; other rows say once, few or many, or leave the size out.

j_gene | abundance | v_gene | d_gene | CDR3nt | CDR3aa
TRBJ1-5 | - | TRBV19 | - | TGTGCCAGTAGTATAGCATTCTCGGGGATGGATCAGCCCCAGCATTTT | CASSIAFSGMDQPQHF
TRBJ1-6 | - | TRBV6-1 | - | TGTGCCAGCACCCAAAGACCAAATGGACGCTCACCCCTCCACTTT | CASTQRPNGRSPLHF
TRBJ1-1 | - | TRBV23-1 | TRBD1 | TGCGCCAGCAGTCATCCAGGGTTAACAGGGGACTTTGCCCGGAACACTGAAGCTTTCTTT | CASSHPGLTGDFARNTEAFF
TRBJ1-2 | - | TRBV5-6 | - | TGTGCCAGCAGCTTGCCGTCGGGTTCGACGCAGAAATCTTATGGCTACACCTTC | CASSLPSGSTQKSYGYTF
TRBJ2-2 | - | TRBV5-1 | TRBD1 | TGCGCCAGCAGTCGGGACAGGGGGCTGGAGGACACCGGGGAGCTGTTTTTT | CASSRDRGLEDTGELFF
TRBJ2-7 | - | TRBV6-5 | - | TGTGCCAGCCACAAGGGACAATTCCCGTACGAGCAGTACTTC | CASHKGQFPYEQYF
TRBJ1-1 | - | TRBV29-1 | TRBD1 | TGCAGCGTTGCGACAGGGGTTACTGAAGCTTTCTTT | CSVATGVTEAFF
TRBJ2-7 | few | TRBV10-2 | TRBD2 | TGCGCCAGCAGTTCTAGCGGGGGCTACGAGCAGTACTTC | CASSSSGGYEQYF
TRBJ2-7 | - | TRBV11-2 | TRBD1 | TGTGCCAGCAGCTTAGGACAGGGGATCGAGCAGTACTTC | CASSLGQGIEQYF
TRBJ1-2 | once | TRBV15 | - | TGTGCCACCAGCCCCGAGAGGGGCTCCTATGGCTACACCTTC | CATSPERGSYGYTF
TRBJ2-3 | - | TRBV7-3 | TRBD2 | TGTGCCAGCAGCATGACTAGCGGGAGCACAGATACGCAGTATTTT | CASSMTSGSTDTQYF
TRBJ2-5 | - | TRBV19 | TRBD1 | TGTGCCACCTCCTGGGGGACAGACTCCGGTTCGGAGACCCAGTACTTC | CATSWGTDSGSETQYF
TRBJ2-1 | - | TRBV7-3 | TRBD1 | TGTGCCAGCAGCTTCAGGGGGCGGGAAGAGCAGTTCTTC | CASSFRGREEQFF
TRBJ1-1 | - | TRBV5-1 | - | TGCGCCAGCAGCGACCGGGGACGGACGGGCACTGAAGCTTTCTTT | CASSDRGRTGTEAFF
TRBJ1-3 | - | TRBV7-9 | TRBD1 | TGTGCCAGCAGAGGACAGGCGGCCGGTGGTGGAAACACCATATATTTT | CASRGQAAGGGNTIYF
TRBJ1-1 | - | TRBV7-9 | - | TGTGCCAGCAGCTTAGGCCAGACTTCCATGAACACTGAAGCTTTCTTT | CASSLGQTSMNTEAFF
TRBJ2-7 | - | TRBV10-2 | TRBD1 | TGCGCCAGCAGAGCCGGGACAGGCGTCTCCTACGAGCAGTACTTC | CASRAGTGVSYEQYF
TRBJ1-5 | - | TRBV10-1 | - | TGCGCCAGCAGTGCAACACCCGATCAGCCCCAGCATTTT | CASSATPDQPQHF
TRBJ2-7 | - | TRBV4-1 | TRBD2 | TGCGCCAGCAGCCAAGTGACTAGCGGGAGGGCCGAGCAGTACTTC | CASSQVTSGRAEQYF
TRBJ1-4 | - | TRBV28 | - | TGTGCCAGCAGGAAGTGGGGGTCTGGGGAAAAACTGTTTTTT | CASRKWGSGEKLFF
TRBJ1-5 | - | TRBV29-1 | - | TGCAGCTCTCCGGGGGACCCCGGACTTCATGATTCAGCCCCAGCATTT | CSSPGDPGLHDSAPAF
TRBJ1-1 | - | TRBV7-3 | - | TGTGCCAGCAGCAGAGGCGGGGCAGGGCGGGGGAGCACTGAAGCTTTCTTT | CASSRGGAGRGSTEAFF
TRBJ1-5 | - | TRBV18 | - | TGTGCCAGCTCACCATCCGACAGCAATCAGCCCCAGCATTTT | CASSPSDSNQPQHF
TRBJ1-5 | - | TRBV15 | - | TGTGCCACCAGCAGAGATCTCGGCACCAGCAATCAGCCCCAGCATTTT | CATSRDLGTSNQPQHF
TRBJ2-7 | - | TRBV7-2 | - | TGTGCCAGCAGACTTACTCAGGGTTACGAGCAGTACTTC | CASRLTQGYEQYF
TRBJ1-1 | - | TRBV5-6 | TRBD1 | TGTGCCAGCAGCTCGGAGGGGGCGTCGAAAGCTTTCTTT | CASSSEGASKAFF
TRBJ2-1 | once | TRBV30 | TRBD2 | TGTGCCTGGAGCCGGCATGAAAATAGCGGGAGATGGCAGTTCTTC | CAWSRHENSGRWQFF
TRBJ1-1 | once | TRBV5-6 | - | TGTGCCAGCAGCTTACTCTATAACACTGAAGCTTTCTTT | CASSLLYNTEAFF
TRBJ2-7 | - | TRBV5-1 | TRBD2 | TGCGCCAGCAGCTTGGCATCGGGGGGGCTCGAGCAGTACTTC | CASSLASGGLEQYF
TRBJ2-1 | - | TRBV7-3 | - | TGTGCCAGCAGCTTGGGGTTTAATGAGCAGTTCTTC | CASSLGFNEQFF
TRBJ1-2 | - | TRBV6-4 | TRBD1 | TGTGCCAGCAGCCCCGAACAGGGGTCCAACTATGGCTACACCTTC | CASSPEQGSNYGYTF
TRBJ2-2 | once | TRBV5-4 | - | TGTGCCAGCAGCCTACCAACATCCACCGGGGAGCTGTTTTTT | CASSLPTSTGELFF
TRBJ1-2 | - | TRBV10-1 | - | TGCGCCAGCAGTGACTCGAACTATGGCTACACCTTC | CASSDSNYGYTF
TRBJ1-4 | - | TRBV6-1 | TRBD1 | TGTGCCAGCACACTACAGGGGGCCGCAAACGAAAAACTGTTTTTT | CASTLQGAANEKLFF
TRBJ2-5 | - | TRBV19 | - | TGTGCCAGTAGTAGGGACACTCAAATCGGGGAGACCCAGTACTTC | CASSRDTQIGETQYF
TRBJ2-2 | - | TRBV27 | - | TGTGCCAGCAGTTTACGCGGCGGGGAGCTGTTTTTT | CASSLRGGELFF
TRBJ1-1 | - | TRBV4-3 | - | TGCGCCAGCAGCCAAGAAGCAGCCAACACTGAAGCTTTCTTT | CASSQEAANTEAFF
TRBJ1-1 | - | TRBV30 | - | TGTGCCTGGAGAGTCCGGACTGAAGCTTTCTTT | CAWRVRTEAFF
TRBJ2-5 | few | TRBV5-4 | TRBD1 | TGTGCCAGCTCCAAATCTCCGGGACAGGGGCAAGAGACCCAGTACTTC | CASSKSPGQGQETQYF
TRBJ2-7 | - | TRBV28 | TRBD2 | TGTGCCATCAAAGCGGGGAGCTCCTACGAGCAGTACTTC | CAIKAGSSYEQYF
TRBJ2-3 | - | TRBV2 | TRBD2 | TGTGCCAGCACCTTACGCGGGAGGGCAGATACGCAGTATTTT | CASTLRGRADTQYF
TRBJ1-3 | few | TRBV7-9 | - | TGTGCCAGCGCGTCGGGGGGCCTCTCTGGAAACACCATATATTTT | CASASGGLSGNTIYF
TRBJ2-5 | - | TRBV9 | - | TGTGCCAGCAGCGTATGGGACAACCAAGAGACCCAGTACTTC | CASSVWDNQETQYF
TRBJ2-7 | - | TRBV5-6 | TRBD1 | TGTGCCAGCAGGATACAGGACAGGGTTTCCACTCCAAACCTCTTC | CASRIQDRVSTPNLF
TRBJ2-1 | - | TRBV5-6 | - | TGTGCCAGCAGCTTGGGCGGGACAGCGAATTACAATGAGCAGTTCTTC | CASSLGGTANYNEQFF
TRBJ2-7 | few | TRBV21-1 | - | TGTGCCAGCAGCAGCCGCAGCGGGATGCAGTACTTC | CASSSRSGMQYF
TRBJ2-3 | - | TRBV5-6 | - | TGTGCCAGCAGCTTGGAGGACAGTACGAATACGCAGTATTTT | CASSLEDSTNTQYF